The entry that follows covers one TCR beta chain sequence. This sample was taken from a study of blood T cell repertoires in COVID-19. With 1 base clipped from V and 6 bases from J, the junction kept 3 bases outside the gene matches. CDR1 SGHRS and CDR2 YFSETQ come from the germline V gene. The CDR3 extends over 13 amino acids. Sequenced by immunoSEQ multiplex PCR; TCRdb stores in-frame clones only, minus some. The table shows 150,000 to 200,000 clones, with over 80% occurring only once. The receptor's source is a man aged 65-85 years who had been exposed to COVID-19. The sample taken for sequencing was PBMCs or T cells enriched from blood (not recorded which). The genes are TRBV5-1 and TRBJ1-2; 7 bases map to TRBD1. This chain's CDR3 is CASSLRQGHGYTF. DNA of the CDR3: TGCGCCAGCAGCTTGCGACAGGGCCATGGCTACACCTTC.